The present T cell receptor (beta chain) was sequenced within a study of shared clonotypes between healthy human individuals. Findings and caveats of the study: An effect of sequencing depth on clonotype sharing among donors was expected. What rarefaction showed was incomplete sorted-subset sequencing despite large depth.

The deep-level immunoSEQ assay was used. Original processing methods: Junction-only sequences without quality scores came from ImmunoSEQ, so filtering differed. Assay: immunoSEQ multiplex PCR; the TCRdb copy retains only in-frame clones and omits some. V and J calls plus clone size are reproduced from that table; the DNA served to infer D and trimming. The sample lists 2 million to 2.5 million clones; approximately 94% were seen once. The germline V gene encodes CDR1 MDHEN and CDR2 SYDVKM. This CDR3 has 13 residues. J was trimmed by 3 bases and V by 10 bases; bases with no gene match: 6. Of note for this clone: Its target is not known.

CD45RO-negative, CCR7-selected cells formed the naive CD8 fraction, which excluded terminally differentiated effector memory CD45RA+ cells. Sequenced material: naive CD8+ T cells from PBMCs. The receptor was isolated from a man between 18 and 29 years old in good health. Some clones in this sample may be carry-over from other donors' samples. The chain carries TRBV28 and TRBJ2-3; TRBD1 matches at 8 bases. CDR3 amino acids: CANQGARTDTQYF. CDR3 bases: TGTGCCAACCAGGGGGCGCGGACAGATACGCAGTATTTT.